The 19 T cell receptor beta chains reported below all come from one sample, sequenced in a study of Ad26.COV2.S vaccination and SARS-CoV-2 variants. The treatment is: 19 received Ad26.COV2.S at low or high dose, single or two shots; about 5 received placebo; per-sample allocation not given. Sampling was done on day 63 after the first vaccine or placebo injection. TCRdb's copy holds only in-frame clones and misses some; the assay was immunoSEQ multiplex PCR. The table records some 340,000 clones, more than 70% of them present only once. Sequencing was performed on peripheral blood, taken in a trial of Ad26.COV2.S vaccine versus placebo. The source is a person aged 18-65 years who received the Ad26.COV2.S COVID-19 vaccine or a placebo.

In this sample, this clone turned up a few times. V is TRBV11-2 and J is TRBJ2-7; 8 bases match TRBD1. CDR3 length equals 14 residues. Trimming cost V 1 base and J 2 bases; bases outside gene matches: 1. Germline lookup yields CDR1 SGHAT and CDR2 FQNNGV. CDR3 sequence reads: CASSLGDRTYEQYF. In DNA form, the CDR3 reads TGTGCCAGCAGCTTAGGGGACAGGACCTACGAGCAGTACTTC.

The chain combines TRBV25-1 with TRBJ1-1; D uncertain. The CDR3 covers 13 residues. Trimming took off 7 bases at V and 3 bases at J, with 12 bases between the two ends. Germline V lookup: CDR1 MGHDK, CDR2 SYGVNS. The CDR3 DNA sequence: TGTGCCAGCAAAGTACTAACGGACACTGAAGCTTTCTTT. It encodes CASKVLTDTEAFF.

The chain combines TRBV24-1 with TRBJ2-3; D unresolved. The V and J ends lost 3 bases and 7 bases respectively, with 13 bases between them. CDR1 and CDR2 (germline): KGHDR, SFDVKD. There are 14 residues in the CDR3. For the CDR3, the DNA is TGTGCCACCAGTGATCCTCAGAGTGGGTATACGCAGTATTTT. Amino acids: CATSDPQSGYTQYF.

Notes on this clone: Other DNA sequences in this specimen translate into the identical CDR3. CDR3 amino acids: CASSLLTGGNTEAFF. CDR3 DNA sequence: TGTGCCAGCAGCCTATTGACAGGGGGCAACACTGAAGCTTTCTTT. The chain is built from TRBV5-4 and TRBJ1-1, with 10 bases matching TRBD1. CDR3 size: 15 residues. With 4 bases clipped from V and 2 bases from J, the junction kept 5 bases outside the gene matches. Per germline, CDR1 SGHNT and CDR2 YYREEE (reference sequence). The variable domain in full, with the rest retrieved from reference TRBV5-4 and TRBJ1-1, is ETGVTQSPTHLIKTRGQQVTLRCSSQSGHNTVSWYQQALGQGPQFIFQYYREEENGRGNFPPRFSGLQFPNYSSELNVNALELDDSALYLCASSLLTGGNTEAFFGQGTRLTVV.

The chain links TRBV11-2 to TRBJ1-2; 9 bases agree with TRBD1. V gave up 4 bases and J gave up 7 bases; unmatched junction bases: 10. Germline V gene lookup returns CDR1 SGHAT and CDR2 FQNNGV. The CDR3 has 15 residues. This CDR3 reads CASSSYPGQGFGYTF. The CDR3 DNA reads as TGTGCCAGCAGCTCCTACCCGGGACAGGGCTTTGGCTACACCTTC.

The chain combines TRBV11-3 with TRBJ2-7, with 7 bases that match TRBD1. The V segment lost 6 bases and the J segment 3 bases; nucleotides outside the gene matches: 2. The CDR3 is made up of 12 amino acids. CDR1 SGHNT and CDR2 YENEEA come from the germline V gene. CDR3: CASSGTDYEQYF. CDR3 bases: TGTGCCAGCAGTGGGACAGACTACGAGCAGTACTTC. Based on the CDR3 plus reference TRBV11-3 and TRBJ2-7, the full variable domain is EAGVVQSPRYKIIEKKQPVAFWCNPISGHNTLYWYLQNLGQGPELLIRYENEEAVDDSQLPKDRFSAERLKGVDSTLKIQPAELGDSAVYLCASSGTDYEQYFGPGTRLTVT.

The gene calls are TRBV18 and TRBJ2-1, with a weak D call TRBD1 (6 bases). Deletions cut 3 bases from V and 5 bases from J, with 17 bases between. The CDR3 is made up of 16 amino acids. The V gene's germline CDR1 is KGHSH and CDR2 LQKENI. The CDR3 DNA reads TGTGCCAGCTCACCCCGGGGACAAACCCTCCACAATGAGCAGTTCTTC. It codes for CASSPRGQTLHNEQFF.

A few counts support this clone. The chain uses TRBV20-1 and TRBJ1-1; no clear D gene. The CDR3 has 11 residues. The V gene's germline CDR1 is DFQATT and CDR2 SNEGSKA (reference sequence). V lost 8 bases to trimming and J lost 3 bases, with 10 bases between them. In DNA, the CDR3 is TGCAGTACGACGGGATACACTGAAGCTTTCTTT. It specifies CSTTGYTEAFF.

Only one count was recorded for this clone. V and J are TRBV18 and TRBJ1-1, with 10 bases fitting TRBD1. Per germline, CDR1 KGHSH and CDR2 LQKENI. CDR3 length equals 19 residues. J lost 5 bases, V lost 3 bases, and 18 bases had no gene match. This chain's CDR3 is CASSPMVFGLGQGETEAFF. The CDR3 DNA sequence: TGTGCCAGCTCACCCATGGTTTTTGGCCTTGGACAGGGGGAAACTGAAGCTTTCTTT.

The chain is built from TRBV19 and TRBJ2-3, with D unclear. Per germline, CDR1 LNHDA and CDR2 SQIVND (reference sequence). Trimming left V 3 bases short and J 6 bases short, with 10 bases between. This CDR3 comprises 13 residues. The CDR3 nucleotides read TGTGCCAGTAGTATCGGACCCGGGGATACGCAGTATTTT. This translates into CASSIGPGDTQYF.

As to this clone: The same CDR3 is also encoded by other DNA sequences in this sample. The gene calls are TRBV11-2 and TRBJ1-2; no definite D call. Looked up from germline, CDR1 is SGHAT and CDR2 is FQNNGV. Trimming took off 3 bases at V and 3 bases at J, with 5 bases between the two ends. This CDR3 is built from 12 residues. CDR3 residues: CASSLSDYGYTF. CDR3 bases: TGTGCCAGCAGCTTGTCCGACTATGGCTACACCTTC.

The chain couples TRBV27 to TRBJ1-2; TRBD1 matches at 8 bases. After removal of 6 bases from V and 5 bases from J, the junction contained 8 bases not matched to a gene. There are 14 residues in the CDR3. CDR1 is MNHEY and CDR2 is SMNVEV in the germline V gene (reference sequence). For the CDR3, the DNA is TGTGCCAGCAGAAAAGACAGGGGTGGGTATGGCTACACCTTC. Protein sequence: CASRKDRGGYGYTF.

The V call is TRBV5-6, the J call TRBJ1-4; TRBD1 matches at 7 bases. This CDR3 region has 16 residues. V shed 4 bases, J shed 4 bases, and the junction held 10 bases outside the gene matches. Germline assignment: CDR1 SGHDT and CDR2 YYEEEE. CDR3 region: CASSRRRTGDNEKLFF. DNA for the CDR3: TGTGCCAGCAGCCGACGGAGGACAGGCGATAATGAAAAACTGTTTTTT. Full variable domain (outside the CDR3, taken from reference TRBV5-6 and TRBJ1-4): DAGVTQSPTHLIKTRGQQVTLRCSPKSGHDTVSWYQQALGQGPQFIFQYYEEEERQRGNFPDRFSGHQFPNYSSELNVNALLLGDSALYLCASSRRRTGDNEKLFFGSGTQLSVL.

For the CDR3, the DNA is TGTGCCAGCAGCGCCCTTACCTCACTAGCGGGCGAGAGGGAGACCCAGTACTTC. Its translation is CASSALTSLAGERETQYF. The chain uses TRBV9 and TRBJ2-5; 9 bases align to TRBD2. V was clipped by 3 bases and J by 5 bases; unmatched bases: 17. This CDR3 is 18 amino acids long. Germline values: CDR1 SGDLS, CDR2 YYNGEE.

This clone has just a few counts. The chain carries TRBV5-1 and TRBJ2-4, with D tentatively TRBD1 or TRBD2 (5 bases each). Germline lookup yields CDR1 SGHRS and CDR2 YFSETQ. V was clipped by 6 bases and J by 7 bases, with 26 bases between them. This CDR3 contains 17 residues. This CDR3 reads CASKYGGSTWGYNIQYF. CDR3 coding DNA: TGCGCCAGCAAGTATGGGGGTAGCACGTGGGGATATAACATTCAGTACTTC.

V is TRBV9 and J is TRBJ2-6, with 8 bases that match TRBD1. Germline trimming cut 4 bases from V and 0 bases from J; bases unmatched to any gene: 12. CDR1 and CDR2 (germline): SGDLS, YYNGEE. The CDR3 is 19 residues long. Written as DNA, the CDR3 is TGTGCCAGCAGCCGTGGGGCCCGACAGGGGTCCTCTGGGGCCAACGTCCTGACTTTC. This translates into CASSRGARQGSSGANVLTF.

This clone was recorded only once. This chain connects TRBV7-2 to TRBJ2-7; 7 bases map to TRBD2. V was pared by 4 bases and J by 5 bases, with 11 bases of the junction left unmatched. Germline V lookup: CDR1 SGHTA, CDR2 FQGNSA. The CDR3 has 15 residues. Here the CDR3 reads CASSSRKRLANEQYF. CDR3 DNA: TGTGCCAGCAGCTCGCGGAAGAGACTAGCAAACGAGCAGTACTTC.

The gene calls are TRBV12-2 and TRBJ1-2. TRBV12-2 is termed a pseudogene. This CDR3 spans 15 amino acids. The CDR3 bases are TGTGCAAGTCGCTTAGACCTGTATCCTAACTATGGCTACACCTTC. Its translation is CASRLDLYPNYGYTF.

The chain joins TRBV29-1 to TRBJ1-2; 9 bases are a match to TRBD1. Germline V gives CDR1 SQVTM, CDR2 ANQGSEA. Unmatched junction bases numbered 10, after V lost 6 bases and J lost 5 bases. The CDR3 length is 14 residues. The CDR3 region is CSVEKGQGEYGYTF. CDR3 sequence (DNA): TGCAGCGTGGAAAAGGGACAGGGCGAGTATGGCTACACCTTC.